Following are 26 T cell receptor beta chains from one sample sequenced in a study of neoadjuvant anti-PD-1 for oral cavity cancer. As for time point: after neoadjuvant nivolumab, at surgical resection. Some clones are missing from TCRdb's copy, which holds only in-frame ones; the method was immunoSEQ multiplex PCR. The data contain some 70,000 clones, approximately 84% of them singletons. The source material was PBMCs, sampled after nivolumab (anti-PD-1) treatment. These receptors were collected from a person aged 40-85 years with oral cavity squamous cell carcinoma.

The chain couples TRBV5-6 to TRBJ1-5; tentatively, D is TRBD1 (6 bases). Trimming took off 0 bases at V and 10 bases at J, with 17 bases between the two ends. From germline, CDR1 is SGHDT and CDR2 YYEEEE. This CDR3 has 15 amino acids. The CDR3 loop reads CASSLGPGGARPQHF. The CDR3 DNA reads TGTGCCAGCAGCTTGGGGCCGGGGGGGGCCCGACCCCAGCATTTT.

The rearrangement uses TRBV4-2 and TRBJ2-1, with TRBD2 matching over 7 bases. Germline V gene data show CDR1 as LGHNA and CDR2 as YNFKEQ. The V gene end was trimmed by 4 bases and the J gene end by 6 bases; junction bases not matched to a gene: 12. The CDR3 has 16 residues. The CDR3 is CASSPGGSGKINEQFF. The CDR3 bases are TGTGCCAGCAGCCCCGGGGGGAGCGGGAAAATCAATGAGCAGTTCTTC.

Worth noting for this clone: One end of the junction fails to match germline, which may point to a read error. J is TRBJ2-5 and V is TRBV7-7, with D possibly being TRBD2 (6 bases). Germline CDR1 is SSHAT and CDR2 is FNYEAQ (reference sequence). The length of the CDR3 is 15 residues. The CDR3 spells CASSLARGSFETQYF. As DNA, the CDR3 is TGTGCTAGCAGCTTAGCGCGGGGTAGCTTTGAGACCCAGTACTTC.

V and J are TRBV28 and TRBJ2-1; possible D gene TRBD1, 5 bases. This CDR3 spans 13 amino acids. V gave up 2 bases and J gave up 8 bases, with 10 bases separating them. Germline CDR1 is MDHEN and CDR2 is SYDVKM. DNA for the CDR3: TGTGCCAGCAGTTTACAGGGAAGCGATGAGCAGTTCTTC. Translating it yields CASSLQGSDEQFF.

This chain joins TRBV15 and TRBJ1-1, with D possibly being TRBD1 (5 bases). V lost 5 bases and J lost 5, with 15 bases in between. The CDR3 runs to 14 residues. CDR1 and CDR2 from the germline V gene are LNHNV and YYDKDF (reference sequence). This CDR3 is CATSPRGWGTEAFF. Here the CDR3 DNA reads TGTGCCACCAGCCCTAGGGGCTGGGGAACTGAAGCTTTCTTT.

This chain links TRBV6-5 with TRBJ2-7; D is tentatively TRBD1 or TRBD2 (5 bases each). Between the trimmed V and J ends, which lost 5 bases and 4 bases, there was a span of 15 bases. Germline V gene data show CDR1 as MNHEY and CDR2 as SVGAGI. This CDR3 is built from 14 residues. The CDR3 DNA sequence: TGTGCCAGCAGTACCCCCGGGGCTACATACGAGCAGTACTTC. Translation: CASSTPGATYEQYF.

This chain uses TRBV11-2 with TRBJ2-5; TRBD1 matches 8 bases. Germline CDR1 reads SGHAT; CDR2 reads FQNNGV. V gave up 5 bases and J gave up 4 bases; unmatched junction bases: 12. The CDR3 has 16 amino acids. The CDR3 DNA follows: TGTGCCAGCAGCCCCCGAGGGCAGGGGGCCTTAGAGACCCAGTACTTC. It is translated as CASSPRGQGALETQYF.

The V and J genes are TRBV11-2 and TRBJ2-7; D may match TRBD1 or TRBD2 (5 bases each). V was trimmed by 5 bases and J by 3 bases, leaving 17 bases between them. The CDR3 loop spans 15 amino acids. Germline V lookup: CDR1 SGHAT, CDR2 FQNNGV. CDR3 region: CASSLTSGPNYEQYF. The CDR3 region has the DNA TGTGCCAGCAGCCTAACCTCGGGGCCGAACTACGAGCAGTACTTC.

This chain connects TRBV2 to TRBJ2-2; D perhaps matches TRBD2 (5 bases). V lost 3 bases and J lost 5, with 16 bases in between. Germline-derived CDR1 and CDR2 are SNHLY and FYNNEI. The CDR3 length is 16 residues. CDR3 amino acids: CASSDSTRVSTGELFF. As DNA, the CDR3 is TGTGCCAGCAGTGATAGCACTAGAGTTTCGACCGGGGAGCTGTTTTTT.

CDR3 DNA sequence: TGTGCCAGCAGCTTGGCCGGGACTAGAAACGAGCAGTACTTC. Amino acid sequence: CASSLAGTRNEQYF. The chain carries TRBV5-6 and TRBJ2-7; 8 bases are a match to TRBD2. There are 14 residues in the CDR3. Germline CDR1 and CDR2: SGHDT and YYEEEE. With V trimmed by 0 bases and J by 5 bases, 4 bases remained unmatched.

The chain uses TRBV5-1 and TRBJ2-3; D possibly matches TRBD1 or TRBD2 (5 bases each). The V gene's germline CDR1 is SGHRS and CDR2 YFSETQ. There are 13 residues in the CDR3. The V gene lost 4 bases and the J gene lost 2 bases, with 8 bases spanning the gap. The CDR3 loop reads CASSLGTTDTQYF. DNA of the CDR3: TGCGCCAGCAGCCTCGGGACCACAGATACGCAGTATTTT.

The chain uses TRBV2 and TRBJ1-5; D perhaps matches TRBD1 (5 bases). The V gene's germline CDR1 is SNHLY and CDR2 FYNNEI. V was trimmed by 1 base and J by 10 bases, leaving 11 bases between them. There are 13 residues in the CDR3. Written as DNA, the CDR3 is TGTGCCAGCAGTGAAGGCAGGGAAAACCCCCAGCATTTT. This gives the protein CASSEGRENPQHF.

The rearrangement uses TRBV5-6 and TRBJ1-5, with TRBD1 matching over 8 bases. The germline gives CDR1 SGHDT, CDR2 YYEEEE. Germline trimming cut 3 bases from V and 6 bases from J; bases unmatched to any gene: 8. This CDR3 comprises 15 residues. CDR3 residues: CASSSGGQGPQPQHF. CDR3 nucleotides: TGTGCCAGCAGCTCAGGCGGACAGGGTCCTCAGCCCCAGCATTTT. Based on the CDR3 plus reference TRBV5-6 and TRBJ1-5, the full variable domain is DAGVTQSPTHLIKTRGQQVTLRCSPKSGHDTVSWYQQALGQGPQFIFQYYEEEERQRGNFPDRFSGHQFPNYSSELNVNALLLGDSALYLCASSSGGQGPQPQHFGDGTRLSIL.

This rearrangement joins TRBV6-6 to TRBJ2-1; a weak D match, TRBD1 (7 bases). The CDR3 is made up of 12 amino acids. From germline, CDR1 is MNHNY and CDR2 SVGAGI (reference sequence). V was shortened by 6 bases and J by 8 bases, with 11 bases between the two germline ends. The CDR3: CASSVRGDEQFF. The CDR3, as DNA: TGTGCCAGCAGCGTCAGGGGGGATGAGCAGTTCTTC.

The chain is built from TRBV19 and TRBJ1-3, with D uncertain. Germline V gives CDR1 LNHDA, CDR2 SQIVND (reference sequence). CDR3 size: 14 residues. V was pared by 7 bases and J by 0 bases, with 10 bases between. Here the CDR3 DNA reads TGTGCCAGTACTACTCCTGACTCTGGAAACACCATATATTTT. This translates into CASTTPDSGNTIYF.

The V call is TRBV27, the J call TRBJ1-1, with D possibly TRBD1 on 5 matching bases. CDR1 is MNHEY and CDR2 is SMNVEV in the germline V gene (reference sequence). Between the trimmed V and J ends, which lost 6 bases and 2 bases, there was a span of 13 bases. This CDR3 spans 14 amino acids. CDR3 nucleotide sequence: TGTGCCAGCAGCTCGGGCAGGGCCAACACTGAAGCTTTCTTT. This gives the protein CASSSGRANTEAFF.

V is TRBV7-3 and J is TRBJ2-2; D perhaps matches TRBD2 (5 bases). This CDR3 contains 14 residues. Germline-derived CDR1 and CDR2 are SGHTA and FQGTGA. Trimming removed 3 bases from V and 1 base from J, with 6 bases in between. In DNA form, the CDR3 reads TGTGCCAGCAGCTTCGAGGGGAACACCGGGGAGCTGTTTTTT. Encoded protein: CASSFEGNTGELFF.

The rearrangement joins TRBV10-3 to TRBJ1-1, with unresolved D. The CDR3 contains 13 residues. V was pared by 0 bases and J by 6 bases, with 8 bases between. Per the germline V gene, CDR1 is ENHRY and CDR2 is SYGVKD. The CDR3 is CAISESSPAEAFF. DNA for the CDR3: TGTGCCATCAGTGAGTCGTCTCCGGCTGAAGCTTTCTTT.

This clone was detected once. The chain links TRBV25-1 to TRBJ2-7; tentatively, D is TRBD1 (6 bases). The CDR3 is 12 residues long. Germline assignment: CDR1 MGHDK and CDR2 SYGVNS. Trimming took 7 bases from V and 2 from J, leaving 9 bases between them. The DNA of the CDR3 is TGTGCCAGCATGGGACAAACCTACGAGCAGTACTTC. Residues: CASMGQTYEQYF.

The genes are TRBV29-1 and TRBJ2-5; 7 positions agree with TRBD2. J lost 6 bases, V lost 7 bases, and 8 bases had no gene match. The CDR3 runs 12 residues. Germline values: CDR1 SQVTM, CDR2 ANQGSEA. CDR3 amino acids: CSAHGGEKTQYF. CDR3 bases: TGCAGCGCCCATGGGGGGGAGAAGACCCAGTACTTC.

In DNA form, the CDR3 reads TGTGCCAGCAGCTTGCAAGGGTCCTCATTCAGCGGCTACACCTTC. It is translated as CASSLQGSSFSGYTF. The gene calls are TRBV7-8 and TRBJ1-2; D ambiguous. This CDR3 is 15 amino acids long. Germline lookup yields CDR1 SGHVS and CDR2 FQNEAQ. Deletions cut 3 bases from V and 8 bases from J, with 19 bases between.

This chain links TRBV10-3 with TRBJ2-1; 10 positions agree with TRBD2. From germline, CDR1 is ENHRY and CDR2 SYGVKD. With 4 bases clipped from V and 7 bases from J, the junction kept 1 base outside the gene matches. The CDR3 consists of 13 residues. CDR3 amino acids: CAISVSGRNEQFF. CDR3 bases: TGTGCCATCAGTGTTAGCGGGAGGAATGAGCAGTTCTTC.

This clone was picked up one time. The V call is TRBV7-6, the J call TRBJ2-2; 9 bases agree with TRBD1. J was trimmed by 0 bases and V by 5 bases; bases with no gene match: 4. The CDR3 is 16 amino acids. CDR1 and CDR2 from the germline V gene are SGHVS and FNYEAQ. This CDR3 reads CASSPGTGPNTGELFF. The CDR3 nucleotides are TGTGCCAGCAGCCCCGGGACAGGGCCGAACACCGGGGAGCTGTTTTTT.

DNA for the CDR3: TGTGCCAGCAGACAATATCCGGGGACCTACGAGCAGTACTTC. Protein: CASRQYPGTYEQYF. J is TRBJ2-7 and V is TRBV6-5; weak D call: TRBD2 (5 bases). CDR3 length: 14 residues. Between the trimmed V and J ends, which lost 6 bases and 2 bases, there was a span of 14 bases. The germline V gene encodes CDR1 MNHEY and CDR2 SVGAGI.

V usage is TRBV2 and J usage is TRBJ2-7, with D uncertain. CDR1 SNHLY and CDR2 FYNNEI come from the germline V gene. V shed 6 bases and J shed 6 bases, with 12 bases lying between them. The CDR3 consists of 12 residues. The CDR3 nucleotides read TGTGCCAGCAGAGTAGAGGCTGGCGAGCAGTACTTC. It yields the protein CASRVEAGEQYF. The variable domain in full, completed from reference TRBV2 and TRBJ2-7, reads EPEVTQTPSHQVTQMGQEVILRCVPISNHLYFYWYRQILGQKVEFLVSFYNNEISEKSEIFDDQFSVERPDGSNFTLKIRSTKLEDSAMYFCASRVEAGEQYFGPGTRLTVT.

The CDR3 nucleotides are TGTGCCAGCAGCGTTGCAGCTTTCAACTATGGCTACACCTTC. It translates to CASSVAAFNYGYTF. V gene TRBV9 combines with J gene TRBJ1-2; no firm D call. V lost 2 bases to trimming and J lost 2 bases, with 10 bases between them. The CDR3 is 14 amino acids. CDR1 SGDLS and CDR2 YYNGEE come from the germline V gene.